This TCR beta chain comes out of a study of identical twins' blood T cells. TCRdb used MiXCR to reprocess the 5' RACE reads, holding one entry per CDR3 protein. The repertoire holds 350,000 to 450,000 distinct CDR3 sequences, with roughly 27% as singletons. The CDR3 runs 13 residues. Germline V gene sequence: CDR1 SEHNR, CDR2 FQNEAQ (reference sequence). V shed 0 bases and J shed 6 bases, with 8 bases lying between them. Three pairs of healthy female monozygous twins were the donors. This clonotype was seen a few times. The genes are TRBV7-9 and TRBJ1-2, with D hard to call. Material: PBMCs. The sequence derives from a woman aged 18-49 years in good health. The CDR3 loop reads CASSLAQVHGYTF. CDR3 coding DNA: TGTGCCAGCAGCTTAGCCCAGGTCCATGGCTACACCTTC.